Sequencing of this T cell receptor beta chain was carried out in a study of shared clonotypes between healthy human individuals (dated by TCRdb to the early 2020s). With respect to the entire study: Three men and a couple of women, aged 18 to 49 years, made up the cohort. Per donor, three plates each were used for CD4 naive and CD4 memory, two for CD8 naive, and one for CD8 memory. To estimate repertoire size and how much clonotypes are shared between individuals, the study performed deep sequencing of blood TCR repertoires from a few healthy adults. Different laboratories and diverse techniques were used to prepare libraries and sequence TCR repertoires, to increase sequencing depth and limit assay-specific biases. Each donor's leukapheresis produced roughly between about 0.9 and 9.5 billion PBMCs.

TCR CDR3 regions were amplified from genomic DNA by multiplex PCR using the deep immunoSEQ assay. Extracted genomic DNA from each cell subset was spread evenly across all wells of several immunoSEQ 96-well plates, with each plate serving as a replicate. For sorted subsets, about 200 ng genomic DNA, equal to approximately 30,000 T cell genomes, was loaded into each replicate PCR. The purified libraries were quantified using a Qubit 3.0 fluorometer, sized with a Bioanalyzer 2100, and then quantified again using the KAPA Library Quantification kit. Each immunoSEQ 96-well plate was sequenced on its own single-read 150-cycle Illumina NextSeq 550 flow cell. Processing in the source paper ran as follows. The immunoSEQ output contained only junctional sequences without quality scores, so filtering could not match that applied to full-length reads. Sequences were annotated with PyIR, a Python wrapper for IgBLAST v1.9, using IMGT germline references to assign V/J genes and CDR3. Any read was removed if the V/J assignment was weak (E-value above 1e-6), the CDR3 was missing, or the read contained stop codons, out-of-frame junctions, or ambiguous translated residues. A V3J clonotype was defined by an identical inferred V gene, J gene, and CDR3 amino acid sequence. Percentage overlap between repertoires was calculated by dividing the number of shared unique clonotypes by the size of the smaller repertoire. Repertoire richness was assessed with RTK rarefaction, the Chao1 estimator, and Recon v2.1 estimates of unobserved clonotypes. For all TCRbeta clonotypes obtained by the gDNA method from a few donors, generation probabilities were computed with OLGA. Here the immuneACCESS table is served through TCRdb, limited to in-frame sequences with V and J called. Missing clones are a known gap in these copies; in checked studies unresolved V genes cover under half, and the rest lacks a known reason. That table furnishes V, J and clone size, whereas the DNA furnished D and trimming. Recorded for this sample are around 2.5 million clones; 90% to 95% of them occurred a single time. The ten top clones hold roughly 0.39% of the sample.

Turning to this clone: No antigen is known for it. No base quality values were provided; no much bigger clone lies one nucleotide off.

Trimming removed 5 bases from V and 4 bases from J, leaving 24 bases between the germline ends. Spanning cysteine to phenylalanine, the CDR3 consists of 18 amino acids. The only DNA kept is the CDR3, 54 bases in frame from the first base. CDR1 is given as SGHVS and CDR2 as FQNEAQ, both from the germline V gene. Results and caveats for the whole study, not just this receptor: Naive subsets generally had larger estimated clonotype richness than memory subsets did. The small number of donors limited the genetic and exposure-history diversity represented. Pairwise subsampling indicated that sequencing depth was expected to affect the degree of clonotype sharing among donors. Incomplete sequencing was indicated by rarefaction of sorted-subset datasets, despite the large sequencing depth. Sampling was restricted to blood, and TCR repertoires in tissues likely differ from the TCR repertoires found in blood. Compared with non-shared clonotypes, clonotypes shared by all four sorted-subset donors had higher generation probabilities. When a handful of donors were compared, the shared fraction of clonotypes was approximately 5% for naive CD4, 3.5% to 4% for naive CD8, roughly 2.5% for memory CD4, and roughly 0.43% for memory CD8.

The donors were healthy, HIV-negative adults who had no recently reported acute infections or vaccinations. Every donor was a Caucasian adult residing in Nashville, Tennessee, USA. CD4+ T cells were enriched by magnetic negative selection, after which naive cells were positively selected on CD45RA and the negative fraction was taken as the memory subset. Blood was collected by leukapheresis, and PBMCs were isolated by Ficoll-Histopaque density gradient centrifugation and then cryopreserved in liquid nitrogen vapor phase. Purity and quantity of every magnetically sorted T cell population were checked by analytical flow cytometry. From each sorted fraction, genomic DNA was isolated and quantified by UV absorbance on a Nanodrop 2000c.

The chain employs TRBV7-8 and TRBJ2-1, with the D gene tentatively TRBD1 or TRBD2, based on 5 matching bases in each. The sample consisted of naive CD4+ T cells from PBMCs. This specimen's cell subset or site label, interpreted: CD45RA+ positively selected. This TCR was sampled from a man aged 18-30 years in good health. Some clones in this sample may be carry-over from other donors' samples. The DNA sequence is given as TGTGCCAGCAGCCCGTCCCGCCGTAGTGTGGGGGATTACAATGAGCAGTTCTTC. It translates to CASSPSRRSVGDYNEQFF. Joined to the reference TRBV7-8 and TRBJ2-1 proteins, this CDR3 gives the full variable domain: GAGVSQSPRYKVAKRGQDVALRCDPISGHVSLFWYQQALGQGPEFLTYFQNEAQLDKSGLPSDRFFAERPEGSVSTLKIQRTQQEDSAVYLCASSPSRRSVGDYNEQFFGPGTRLTVL.